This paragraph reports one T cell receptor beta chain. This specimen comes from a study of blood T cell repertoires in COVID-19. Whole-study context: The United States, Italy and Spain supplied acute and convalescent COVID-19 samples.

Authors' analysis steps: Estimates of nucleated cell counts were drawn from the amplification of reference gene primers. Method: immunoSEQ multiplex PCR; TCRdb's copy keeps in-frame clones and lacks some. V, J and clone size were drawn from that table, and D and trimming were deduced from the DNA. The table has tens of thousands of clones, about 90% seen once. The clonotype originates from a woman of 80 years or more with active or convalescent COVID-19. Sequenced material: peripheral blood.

The CDR3 here is CASKDRGDTQYF. Written as DNA, the CDR3 is TGTGCCAGCAAAGACAGGGGGGATACGCAGTATTTT. The chain uses TRBV2 and TRBJ2-3, with 9 bases aligning to TRBD1. The germline CDR1 and CDR2 sequences are SNHLY and FYNNEI. J gave up 6 bases and V 7 bases, and 2 bases lay outside the gene matches. This CDR3 contains 12 residues.